This is a list of T cell receptor beta chains from one sample in a study of Graves' ophthalmopathy and Graves' hyperthyroidism. TCRdb reprocessed the multiplex PCR reads with MiXCR, giving one entry per CDR3 protein. The sample has 500,000 to 800,000 distinct CDR3 sequences; 35% to 45% are singletons. Sequencing used peripheral blood. The receptor source for this set is an adult man with Graves' ophthalmopathy. Both conserved end residues are part of each CDR3. D genes are given only for firm matches. Size tells how often a clone was seen (once, few, many) or the class of an expanded clone, and some rows leave it out.

TGCAGTGCTCGACAGGGGTTCTCCTCCTACGAGCAGTACTTC	CSARQGFSSYEQYF	few	TRBJ2-7	TRBD1	TRBV20-1
TGTGCCAGCAGCCCACAGGAGCCAGGGGCCAACGTCCTGACTTTC	CASSPQEPGANVLTF	many	TRBJ2-6	NA	TRBV6-5
TGCAGCGTTGGGCTAGCGGAGAACACCGGGGAGCTGTTTTTT	CSVGLAENTGELFF	many	TRBJ2-2	TRBD2	TRBV29-1
TGTGCCAGCAGCGGGGACAGCGGGCTTTCTGGCTACACCTTC	CASSGDSGLSGYTF	NA	TRBJ1-2	TRBD1	TRBV7-9
TGCGCCAGCAGCCAAGTCAGGCAGGGCTACACCTTC	CASSQVRQGYTF	few	TRBJ1-2	NA	TRBV4-1
TGCAGTGCTACCCGGGACAGGGAACCCTACGAGCAGTACTTC	CSATRDREPYEQYF	many	TRBJ2-7	TRBD1	TRBV20-1
TGCAGCGTTGAAACTCAGGGGGCCGGAACTGAAGCTTTCTTT	CSVETQGAGTEAFF	once	TRBJ1-1	TRBD1	TRBV29-1
TGTGCCAGCAGACCGACAGGGTTTCGAGATGGCTACACCTTC	CASRPTGFRDGYTF	many	TRBJ1-2	TRBD1	TRBV11-2
TGCAGCGTTGCTGGACTAGCGGGAGGGTCGGAGACCCAGTACTTC	CSVAGLAGGSETQYF	many	TRBJ2-5	TRBD2	TRBV29-1
TGTGCCAGCAGTTTATCTGACAGGGGGCGAGATTCACCCCTCCACTTT	CASSLSDRGRDSPLHF	NA	TRBJ1-6	TRBD1	TRBV27
TGTGCCAGCAGCTTAGCGCGTGAGTGGGAAGCCGATGGCTACACCTTC	CASSLAREWEADGYTF	many	TRBJ1-2	NA	TRBV7-8
TGTGCCATCAAGCCGGGACAGGGGTATGCCGGGGAGCTGTTTTTT	CAIKPGQGYAGELFF	many	TRBJ2-2	TRBD1	TRBV10-3
TGTGCCAGCAGCTCTACCGACAGGGGGGTTGAGGAGACCCAGTACTTC	CASSSTDRGVEETQYF	NA	TRBJ2-5	TRBD1	TRBV12-3/TRBV12-4
TGTGCCAGTAGTATAGGCCAGCTTCATTCCGATACGCAGTATTTT	CASSIGQLHSDTQYF	few	TRBJ2-3	NA	TRBV19
TGCAGCGCCTGGGGTAGGGAGGGGAACCAAGAGACCCAGTACTTC	CSAWGREGNQETQYF	NA	TRBJ2-5	TRBD2	TRBV29-1
TGTGCCAGTAGTGACCACCTAGGGGACTACGAGCAGTACTTC	CASSDHLGDYEQYF	many	TRBJ2-7	NA	TRBV19
TGTGCCAGCAGAAACAAACAGAGGAACACTGAAGCTTTCTTT	CASRNKQRNTEAFF	NA	TRBJ1-1	NA	TRBV6-6
TGTGCCAGCAAATTGGGGGGGTCCGGGGAGCTGTTTTTT	CASKLGGSGELFF	NA	TRBJ2-2	TRBD2	TRBV3-1
TGCAGTGCTAGTGTCGGGCTAACCTACGAGCAGTACTTC	CSASVGLTYEQYF	many	TRBJ2-7	NA	TRBV20-1
TGTGCCAGTAGTATGGCTTCGGCAGGGCGGGAGCCCCAGCATTTT	CASSMASAGREPQHF	many	TRBJ1-5	NA	TRBV19
TGTGCCAGCAGTTGGTGGCAGAACACTGAAGCTTTCTTT	CASSWWQNTEAFF	many	TRBJ1-1	NA	TRBV2
TGTGCCAGCAGCTCGGGACAGCTTGTCTATGGCTACACCTTC	CASSSGQLVYGYTF	many	TRBJ1-2	TRBD1	TRBV7-9
TGCAGTGCGAATCGGGGGCCGGATGGCTACACCTTC	CSANRGPDGYTF	many	TRBJ1-2	NA	TRBV20-1
TGTGCCACCAGCAGTAGCGGGGGTGGCTACACCTTC	CATSSSGGGYTF	NA	TRBJ1-2	NA	TRBV15
TGTGCCAGCAGTTACTCGTCGGAATACGGGGAGCTGTTTTTT	CASSYSSEYGELFF	NA	TRBJ2-2	NA	TRBV7-2
TGTGCCAGTAGCCGATCGGGACAGGGGGCGAAGGCTAATGAAAAACTGTTTTTT	CASSRSGQGAKANEKLFF	NA	TRBJ1-4	TRBD1	TRBV19
TGTGCCAGCAGTGAAAGGGCAGGGGGCGGGGAGCTGTTTTTT	CASSERAGGGELFF	NA	TRBJ2-2	TRBD1	TRBV25-1
TGTGCCAGCAGTTCCCCGGGACTAGCGCAATCCCACGAGCAGTACTTC	CASSSPGLAQSHEQYF	NA	TRBJ2-7	TRBD2	TRBV11-2
TGTGCCAGCAGGTCAACGGACAGGGAGTACTTC	CASRSTDREYF	NA	TRBJ2-5	TRBD1	TRBV25-1
TGTGCCAGCAGAGGGGGTGGGGGACCCTACGAGCAGTACTTC	CASRGGGGPYEQYF	few	TRBJ2-7	NA	TRBV12-3/TRBV12-4
TGTGCCAGCAGCTTGGCCGCCGGGACAATCTATGGCTACACCTTC	CASSLAAGTIYGYTF	many	TRBJ1-2	NA	TRBV5-8
TGTGCCAGCAGTTACCCGGCTAGCGGGGACCACGAGCAGTACTTC	CASSYPASGDHEQYF	few	TRBJ2-7	TRBD2	TRBV6-6
TGTGCCAGCAGTGAGGCAGGGCCCTACGAGCAGTACTTC	CASSEAGPYEQYF	NA	TRBJ2-7	NA	TRBV25-1
TGCAGCGTTCAGACCGTAAGGACCGGGGAGCTGTTTTTT	CSVQTVRTGELFF	many	TRBJ2-2	NA	TRBV29-1
TGTGCCAGCGTAAGAGGGTCAACCGGGGAGCTGTTTTTT	CASVRGSTGELFF	NA	TRBJ2-2	NA	TRBV7-7
TGTGCCAGCTCTACTAGCGGGGAGGACTACGAGCAGTACTTC	CASSTSGEDYEQYF	once	TRBJ2-7	TRBD2	TRBV2
TGTGCCAGCAGCACCCCCACGGCGGGGGGGCTCAGGCAGCCCCAGCATTTT	CASSTPTAGGLRQPQHF	NA	TRBJ1-5	NA	TRBV7-9
TGTGCCAGCAGCTCATTGGGCGTCACCAGGGGAGAGACCCAGTACTTC	CASSSLGVTRGETQYF	NA	TRBJ2-5	NA	TRBV7-9
TGCAGTGCTAGAGATCCAGGGGGGACCTACGAGCAGTACTTC	CSARDPGGTYEQYF	many	TRBJ2-7	NA	TRBV20-1
TGTGCCAGCAGTTCGGCGGGAGAGACCCAGCATTTT	CASSSAGETQHF	NA	TRBJ1-5	NA	TRBV10-3
TGTGCCAGCAGCTCCCGGACAGGGGGCGATTACCAAGAGACCCAGTACTTC	CASSSRTGGDYQETQYF	many	TRBJ2-5	TRBD1	TRBV7-9
TGCAGTGCTAGGACAGGGGTGAACTATGGCTACACCTTC	CSARTGVNYGYTF	many	TRBJ1-2	TRBD1	TRBV20-1
TGTGCCTGGAGTACCGGACAGTACAATCAGCCCCAGCATTTT	CAWSTGQYNQPQHF	few	TRBJ1-5	NA	TRBV19
TGTGCCAGCAGCTCCGAGAGGACTTCACCCCTCCACTTT	CASSSERTSPLHF	once	TRBJ1-6	NA	TRBV7-8
TGTGCCAGCAGTTTGTCGGGGGCGGGGGGGGAGCTGTTTTTT	CASSLSGAGGELFF	NA	TRBJ2-2	NA	TRBV12-3/TRBV12-4
TGTGCCAGCAGTGAAATAGGGACACTTTACGAGCAGTACTTC	CASSEIGTLYEQYF	many	TRBJ2-7	NA	TRBV2
TGCGCCAGCAGCCGGGACACGGTCACTAAAGCTTTCTTT	CASSRDTVTKAFF	many	TRBJ1-1	NA	TRBV5-1
TGTGCCAGCAGCCAAAATGGGGACGGTAATCAGCCCCAGCATTTT	CASSQNGDGNQPQHF	many	TRBJ1-5	NA	TRBV12-3/TRBV12-4
TGTGCCAGCAGCCAAGGCAGTGCGGATTCACCCCTCCACTTT	CASSQGSADSPLHF	NA	TRBJ1-6	NA	TRBV4-2
TGTGCCAGCAGCTTGGAGGGACAGTTTCAGAATTCACCCCTCCACTTT	CASSLEGQFQNSPLHF	many	TRBJ1-6	TRBD1	TRBV5-8
TGTGCCACCAGTGATCCCGGGACAGACAACACCGGGGAGCTGTTTTTT	CATSDPGTDNTGELFF	NA	TRBJ2-2	TRBD1	TRBV24-1
TGTGCCGGATCGGACAGGTCGAGGGATCAGCCCCAGTACTTC	CAGSDRSRDQPQYF	NA	TRBJ2-5	TRBD1	TRBV25-1
TGTGCCAGCAGCCAAACCGGGACAGAAACCTACGAGCAGTACTTC	CASSQTGTETYEQYF	few	TRBJ2-7	TRBD1	TRBV10-3
TGTGCCAGCACCTCGGACTTCACAGATACGCAGTATTTT	CASTSDFTDTQYF	NA	TRBJ2-3	NA	TRBV9
TGCAGTGCTAGACAACGACAGGGACTGCACTATGGCTACACCTTC	CSARQRQGLHYGYTF	many	TRBJ1-2	TRBD1	TRBV20-1